The 6 T cell receptor beta chains reported below all come from one sample, sequenced in a study of blood T cell repertoires in COVID-19. Profiled with immunoSEQ multiplex PCR; TCRdb holds only in-frame clones, not every one. In the table there are a few hundred thousand clones, about 87% of which are singletons. The sequencing input was peripheral blood. Every receptor here comes from a man in his 60s who had recovered from COVID-19.

The CDR3: CASSLRGGQPQHF. The CDR3 region has the DNA TGTGCCAGCAGCTTAAGGGGAGGTCAGCCCCAGCATTTT. This sequence joins TRBV21-1 and TRBJ1-5. TRBV21-1 is deemed a pseudogene. The CDR3 runs to 13 residues.

The chain recombines TRBV15 with TRBJ2-1; D not certain. There are 14 residues in the CDR3. V dropped 4 bases and J dropped 10 bases, with 17 bases sitting between them. Germline V lookup: CDR1 LNHNV, CDR2 YYDKDF (reference sequence). CDR3 in DNA: TGTGCCACCAGCACAGATGTAGTCTCGAAAGAGCAGTTCTTC. This encodes CATSTDVVSKEQFF. Full variable domain (remainder filled in from reference TRBV15 and TRBJ2-1): DAMVIQNPRYQVTQFGKPVTLSCSQTLNHNVMYWYQQKSSQAPKLLFHYYDKDFNNEADTPDNFQSRRPNTSFCFLDIRSPGLGDTAMYLCATSTDVVSKEQFFGPGTRLTVL.

Many counts were recorded for this clone. The chain links TRBV6-6 to TRBJ2-2; 9 bases agree with TRBD2. Germline CDR1 is MNHNY and CDR2 is SVGAGI (reference sequence). V trimming: 3 bases; J trimming: 1 base; junction bases outside the gene matches: 3. The CDR3 is 16 amino acids. The CDR3 is CASSYSSGKNTGELFF. The CDR3 DNA follows: TGTGCCAGCAGTTATTCTAGCGGGAAGAACACCGGGGAGCTGTTTTTT.

This chain links TRBV18 with TRBJ1-4, with D maybe TRBD1 (6 bases). CDR3 length: 16 residues. Trimming removed 2 bases at V and 2 bases at J, with 12 bases between. From germline, CDR1 is KGHSH and CDR2 LQKENI. The CDR3 coding sequence is TGTGCCAGCTCACCAAACCCAGGGGCTACTAATGAAAAACTGTTTTTT. It translates to CASSPNPGATNEKLFF.

V is TRBV11-2 and J is TRBJ2-7; 7 nucleotides agree with TRBD2. Germline V gene lookup returns CDR1 SGHAT and CDR2 FQNNGV. The trim removed 5 bases at V and 4 bases at J, leaving 11 bases unmatched. This CDR3 region has 15 residues. The CDR3 sequence is CASSRGVAGTYEQYF. The CDR3 nucleotides read TGTGCCAGCAGCCGGGGCGTAGCGGGTACTTACGAGCAGTACTTC.

The genes are TRBV18 and TRBJ2-7, with unresolved D. Germline V gene lookup returns CDR1 KGHSH and CDR2 LQKENI. CDR3 length: 13 amino acids. V lost 3 bases and J 5 bases, leaving 11 bases between the germline ends. CDR3 protein: CASSPTEAHEQYF. The DNA for the CDR3 is TGTGCCAGCTCACCGACTGAAGCCCACGAGCAGTACTTC.